Given below is one T cell receptor beta chain in context. The antigen it binds to is not known. Qualities for individual bases were not recorded, and no much larger clone is one base off. From its cysteine to its phenylalanine, the CDR3 spans 15 amino acids. Only the CDR3 region is kept as DNA, spanning 45 bases read in frame from base 1. At the junction V is shortened by 1 base and J by 0 bases; bases outside the gene matches: 3. CDR1 SGHTA and CDR2 FQGNSA are derived from the germline V gene. This specimen belongs to a study of shared clonotypes between healthy human individuals (dated by TCRdb to about 2020). In the study overall: A few men and two women, aged 18 to 49 years, made up the cohort. To increase sequencing depth and limit assay-specific biases, TCR repertoire library preparation and sequencing were carried out by different laboratories using diverse techniques. Per donor, three plates each were used for CD4 naive and CD4 memory, two for CD8 naive, and one for CD8 memory. Blood TCR repertoires of about five healthy adults were deeply sequenced to estimate repertoire size and the extent of clonotype sharing between individuals. Between about 0.8 and 8.9 billion PBMCs per donor were obtained by leukapheresis.

Broad study findings and their caveats: Across four donors, roughly 5.1% of naive CD4, roughly 3.5% of naive CD8, about 2.3% of memory CD4, and approximately 0.4% of memory CD8 clonotypes were shared. Naive subsets generally had larger estimated clonotype richness than memory subsets did. The small number of donors limited the genetic and exposure-history diversity represented. Clonotypes shared by all four sorted-subset donors showed higher generation probabilities than non-shared clonotypes. Rarefaction of sorted-subset datasets indicated incomplete sequencing despite the large sequencing depth. Only blood was sampled, and tissue TCR repertoires likely differ from those in blood. Pairwise subsampling indicated that sequencing depth was expected to affect the degree of clonotype sharing among donors.

Using the deep immunoSEQ assay, multiplex PCR amplified TCR CDR3 regions from genomic DNA. Extracted genomic DNA from each cell subset was spread evenly across all wells of several immunoSEQ 96-well plates, with each plate serving as a replicate. Each replicate PCR for sorted subsets received about 0.2 ug genomic DNA, equal to 28,000 or so T cell genomes. The purified libraries were quantified using a Qubit 3.0 fluorometer, sized with a Bioanalyzer 2100, and then quantified again using the KAPA Library Quantification kit. Every immunoSEQ 96-well plate was sequenced on a dedicated single-read 150-cycle Illumina NextSeq 550 flow cell. On the authors' methods: Because the immunoSEQ output included only junctional sequences and no quality scores, the filtering could not be the same as the filtering used for full-length reads. To assign V/J genes and CDR3, sequences were annotated using PyIR, a Python wrapper for IgBLAST v1.9, with IMGT germline references. Reads with weak V/J assignments (E-value above 1e-6), missing CDR3, stop codons, out-of-frame junctions, or ambiguous translated residues were removed. V3J clonotypes were defined as sequences sharing the same inferred V gene, J gene, and CDR3 amino acid sequence. The percentage overlap between two repertoires was calculated by dividing the number of shared unique clonotypes by the size of the smaller repertoire. Richness of each repertoire was evaluated using RTK rarefaction, the Chao1 estimator, and Recon v2.1 estimates of unobserved clonotypes. Generation probabilities were computed with OLGA for all TCRbeta clonotypes obtained by the gDNA method from a handful of donors. The table comes from immuneACCESS by way of TCRdb, which keeps in-frame sequences with V and J called. Part of the clones is missing from these tables; in studies checked, under half for an unresolved V gene and the rest for unknown reasons. The V and J calls and clone size were taken over from that table, and D and trimming were inferred from the DNA. The sample has 1,100,000 or so clones on record, about 80% of them singletons. 0.5% to 0.6% of the sample belongs to the ten largest clones.

The donors were healthy, HIV-negative adults who had no recently reported acute infections or vaccinations. All donors were Caucasian adults living in Nashville, Tennessee, USA. Magnetic negative selection was used to enrich CD4+ T cells, after which naive cells were positively selected on CD45RA and the negative fraction became the memory subset. Blood was collected by leukapheresis, and PBMCs were isolated by Ficoll-Histopaque density gradient centrifugation and then cryopreserved in liquid nitrogen vapor phase. Purity and quantity of every magnetically sorted T cell population were checked by analytical flow cytometry. Genomic DNA was isolated from every sorted fraction and measured by UV absorbance on a Nanodrop 2000c.

This receptor was identified in a man aged 18 to 35 in good health. Some clones in this sample may be carry-over from other donors' samples. The sample taken for sequencing was memory CD4+ T cells from PBMCs. Reading the label with the study, this specimen's cell subset or site is: CD45RA-negative fraction. In this chain, TRBV7-2 is recombined with TRBJ2-7, and 7 junction bases match TRBD1. The sequence in DNA is TGTGCCAGCAGCTTAGTTGGGACAGACTCCTACGAGCAGTACTTC. Translation gives CASSLVGTDSYEQYF. Outside the CDR3, residues come from the reference TRBV7-2 and TRBJ2-7 proteins, so the full variable domain is: GAGVSQSPSNKVTEKGKDVELRCDPISGHTALYWYRQSLGQGLEFLIYFQGNSAPDKSGLPSDRFSAERTGGSVSTLTIQRTQQEDSAVYLCASSLVGTDSYEQYFGPGTRLTVT.